The present T cell receptor beta chain was sequenced within a study of T cell responses to AZD1222 COVID-19 vaccine. Points from the study as a whole: The donor group comprised mostly white British people and more females; the analysis possibly underestimated clonal diversity. Baseline serology detected seropositivity in only five or six AZD1222 recipients.

Combined were second doses at about 4 or about 12 weeks. This table comes from immunoSEQ multiplex PCR, and its TCRdb copy is limited to in-frame clones, with some not included. The sample has about 72,000 clones; roughly nine tenths are singletons. The V gene end was trimmed by 9 bases and the J gene end by 6 bases; junction bases not matched to a gene: 13. Germline V gene lookup returns CDR1 KGHSH and CDR2 LQKENI. The CDR3 loop spans 14 amino acids. Concerning this clone itself: Its antigen remains unidentified.

This sequence was found in an adult who received the AZD1222 COVID-19 vaccine. Source: peripheral blood, taken 28 days after the second AZD1222 dose. The chain couples TRBV18 to TRBJ2-5; 7 bases map to TRBD1. The CDR3, as DNA: TGTGCCAGTTCCCCGACAGGGAGTTGGAAGACCCAGTACTTC. This codes for CASSPTGSWKTQYF.